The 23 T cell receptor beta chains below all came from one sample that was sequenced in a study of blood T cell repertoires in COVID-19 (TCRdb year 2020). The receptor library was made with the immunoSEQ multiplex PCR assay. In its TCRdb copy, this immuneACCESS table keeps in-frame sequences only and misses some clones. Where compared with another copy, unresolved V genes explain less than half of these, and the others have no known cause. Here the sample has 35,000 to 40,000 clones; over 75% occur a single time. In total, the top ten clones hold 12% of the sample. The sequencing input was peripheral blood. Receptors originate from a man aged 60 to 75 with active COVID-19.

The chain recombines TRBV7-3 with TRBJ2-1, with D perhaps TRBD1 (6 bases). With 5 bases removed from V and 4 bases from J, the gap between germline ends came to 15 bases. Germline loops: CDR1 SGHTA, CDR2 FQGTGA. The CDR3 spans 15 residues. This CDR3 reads CASSTRHREYNEQFF. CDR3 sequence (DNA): TGTGCCAGCAGCACAAGGCACAGGGAATACAATGAGCAGTTCTTC. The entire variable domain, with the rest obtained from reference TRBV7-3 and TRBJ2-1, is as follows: GAGVSQTPSNKVTEKGKYVELRCDPISGHTALYWYRQSLGQGPEFLIYFQGTGAADDSGLPNDRFFAVRPEGSVSTLKIQRTERGDSAVYLCASSTRHREYNEQFFGPGTRLTVL.

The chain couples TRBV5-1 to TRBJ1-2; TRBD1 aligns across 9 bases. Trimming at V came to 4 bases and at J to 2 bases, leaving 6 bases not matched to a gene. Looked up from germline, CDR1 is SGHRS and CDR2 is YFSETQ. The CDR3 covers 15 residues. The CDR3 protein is CASSQGQGSNYGYTF. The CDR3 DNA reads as TGCGCCAGCAGCCAGGGACAGGGTTCGAACTATGGCTACACCTTC.

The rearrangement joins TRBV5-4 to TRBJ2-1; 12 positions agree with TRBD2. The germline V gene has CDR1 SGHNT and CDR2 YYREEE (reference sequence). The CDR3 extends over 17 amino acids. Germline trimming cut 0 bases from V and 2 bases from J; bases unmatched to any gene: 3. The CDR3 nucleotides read TGTGCCAGCAGCTTGGAGTCTAGCGGGAGGGCCTACAATGAGCAGTTCTTC. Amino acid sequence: CASSLESSGRAYNEQFF.

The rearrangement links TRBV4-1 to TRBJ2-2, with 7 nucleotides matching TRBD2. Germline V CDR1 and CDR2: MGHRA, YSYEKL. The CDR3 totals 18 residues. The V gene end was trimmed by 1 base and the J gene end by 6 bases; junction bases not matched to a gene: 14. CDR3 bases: TGCGCCAGCAGCCAAGGTGAAATGTACCGCGGGAGACCCGGGGAGCTGTTTTTT. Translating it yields CASSQGEMYRGRPGELFF.

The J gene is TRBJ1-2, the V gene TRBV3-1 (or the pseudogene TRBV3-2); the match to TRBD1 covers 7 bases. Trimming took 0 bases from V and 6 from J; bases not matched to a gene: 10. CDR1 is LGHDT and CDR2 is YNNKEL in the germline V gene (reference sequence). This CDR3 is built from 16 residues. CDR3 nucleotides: TGTGCCAGCAGCCAAGATCTTGTGACAGGGAGTAATGGCTACACCTTC. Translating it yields CASSQDLVTGSNGYTF.

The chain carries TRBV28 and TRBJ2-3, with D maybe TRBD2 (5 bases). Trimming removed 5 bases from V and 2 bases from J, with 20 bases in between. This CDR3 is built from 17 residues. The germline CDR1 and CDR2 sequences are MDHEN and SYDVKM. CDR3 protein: CASSPRQAELYTDTQYF. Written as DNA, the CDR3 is TGTGCCAGCAGTCCGCGGCAAGCGGAACTCTACACAGATACGCAGTATTTT.

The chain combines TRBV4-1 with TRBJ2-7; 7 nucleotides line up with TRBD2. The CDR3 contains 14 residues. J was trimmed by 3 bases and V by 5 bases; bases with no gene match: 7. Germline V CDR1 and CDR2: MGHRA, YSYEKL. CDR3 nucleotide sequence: TGCGCCAGCAGCGTATACCGGGGGGACTACGAGCAGTACTTC. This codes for CASSVYRGDYEQYF.

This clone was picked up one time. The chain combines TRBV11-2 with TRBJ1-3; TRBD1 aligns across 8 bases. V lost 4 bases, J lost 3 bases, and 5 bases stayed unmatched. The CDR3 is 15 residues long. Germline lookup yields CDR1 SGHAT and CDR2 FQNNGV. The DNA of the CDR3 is TGTGCCAGCAGCTCGCAGGGGGCGAGTGGAAACACCATATATTTT. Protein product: CASSSQGASGNTIYF.

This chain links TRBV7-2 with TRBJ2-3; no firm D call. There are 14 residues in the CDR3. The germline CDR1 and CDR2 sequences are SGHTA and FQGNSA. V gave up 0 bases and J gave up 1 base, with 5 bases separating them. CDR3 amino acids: CASSLASGTDTQYF. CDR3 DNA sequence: TGTGCCAGCAGCTTAGCCAGCGGCACAGATACGCAGTATTTT. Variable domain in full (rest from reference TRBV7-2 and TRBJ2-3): GAGVSQSPSNKVTEKGKDVELRCDPISGHTALYWYRQSLGQGLEFLIYFQGNSAPDKSGLPSDRFSAERTGGSVSTLTIQRTQQEDSAVYLCASSLASGTDTQYFGPGTRLTVL.

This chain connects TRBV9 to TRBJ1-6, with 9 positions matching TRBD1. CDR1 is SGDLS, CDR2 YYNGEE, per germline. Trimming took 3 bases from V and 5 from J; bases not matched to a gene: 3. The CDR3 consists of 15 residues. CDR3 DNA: TGTGCCAGCAGCGATCGGACAGGGGATAATTCACCCCTCCACTTT. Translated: CASSDRTGDNSPLHF.

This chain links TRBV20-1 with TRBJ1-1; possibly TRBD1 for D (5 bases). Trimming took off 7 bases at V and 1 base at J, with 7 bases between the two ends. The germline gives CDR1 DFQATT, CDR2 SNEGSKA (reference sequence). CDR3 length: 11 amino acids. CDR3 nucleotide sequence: TGCAGTGGGGGCGCGAACACTGAAGCTTTCTTT. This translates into CSGGANTEAFF.

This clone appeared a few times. The chain's CDR3 is CASSPTENTEAFF. The CDR3 coding sequence is TGTGCCAGCAGCCCGACAGAGAACACTGAAGCTTTCTTT. The chain employs TRBV3-1 (or the pseudogene TRBV3-2) and TRBJ1-1; maybe TRBD1 (5 bases). Trimming cost V 4 bases and J 1 base, with 7 bases left between them. Germline values: CDR1 LGHDT, CDR2 YNNKEL (reference sequence). This CDR3 comprises 13 residues.

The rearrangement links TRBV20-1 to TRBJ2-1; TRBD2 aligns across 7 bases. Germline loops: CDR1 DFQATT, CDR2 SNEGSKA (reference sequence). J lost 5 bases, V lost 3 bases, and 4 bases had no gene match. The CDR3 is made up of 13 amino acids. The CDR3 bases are TGCAGTGCTAGTTTTGCGGGGGACAATGAGCAGTTCTTC. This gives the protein CSASFAGDNEQFF.

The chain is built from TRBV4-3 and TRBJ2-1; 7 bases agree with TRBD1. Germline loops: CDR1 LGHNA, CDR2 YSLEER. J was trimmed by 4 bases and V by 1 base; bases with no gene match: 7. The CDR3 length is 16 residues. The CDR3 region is CASSQGRTGQYNEQFF. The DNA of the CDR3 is TGCGCCAGCAGCCAAGGCAGGACAGGACAATACAATGAGCAGTTCTTC.

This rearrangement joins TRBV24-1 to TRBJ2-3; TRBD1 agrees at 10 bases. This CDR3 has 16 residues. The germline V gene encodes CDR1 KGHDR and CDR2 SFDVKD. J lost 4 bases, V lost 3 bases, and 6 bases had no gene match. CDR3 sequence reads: CATSDPGQGRADTQYF. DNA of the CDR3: TGTGCCACCAGTGATCCGGGACAGGGGAGGGCAGATACGCAGTATTTT.

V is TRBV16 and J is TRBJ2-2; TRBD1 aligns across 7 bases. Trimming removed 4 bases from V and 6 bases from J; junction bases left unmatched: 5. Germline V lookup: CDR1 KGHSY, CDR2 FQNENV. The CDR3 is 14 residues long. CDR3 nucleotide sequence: TGTGCCAGCAGCCCCCTGCAGGGGGCCGGGGAGCTGTTTTTT. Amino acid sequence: CASSPLQGAGELFF.

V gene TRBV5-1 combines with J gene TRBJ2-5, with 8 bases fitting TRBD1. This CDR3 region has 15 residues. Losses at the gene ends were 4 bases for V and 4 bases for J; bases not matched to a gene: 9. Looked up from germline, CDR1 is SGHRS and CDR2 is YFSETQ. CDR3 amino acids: CASSVQGEPRETQYF. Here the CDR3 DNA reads TGCGCCAGCAGCGTACAGGGGGAGCCCCGAGAGACCCAGTACTTC. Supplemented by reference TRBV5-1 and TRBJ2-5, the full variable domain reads KAGVTQTPRYLIKTRGQQVTLSCSPISGHRSVSWYQQTPGQGLQFLFEYFSETQRNKGNFPGRFSGRQFSNSRSEMNVSTLELGDSALYLCASSVQGEPRETQYFGPGTRLLVL.

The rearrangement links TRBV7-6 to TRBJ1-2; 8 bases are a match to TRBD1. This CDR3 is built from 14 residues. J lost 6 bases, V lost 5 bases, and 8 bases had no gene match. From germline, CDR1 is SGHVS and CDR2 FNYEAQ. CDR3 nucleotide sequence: TGTGCCAGCAGCCCGGGGACAGGCTCTCATGGCTACACCTTC. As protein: CASSPGTGSHGYTF.

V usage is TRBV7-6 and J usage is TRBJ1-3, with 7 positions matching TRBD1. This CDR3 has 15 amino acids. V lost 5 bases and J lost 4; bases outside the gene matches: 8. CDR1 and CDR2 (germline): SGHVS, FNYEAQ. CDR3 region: CASSRGDSAGNTIYF. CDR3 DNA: TGTGCCAGCAGCCGCGGGGACAGTGCAGGAAACACCATATATTTT.

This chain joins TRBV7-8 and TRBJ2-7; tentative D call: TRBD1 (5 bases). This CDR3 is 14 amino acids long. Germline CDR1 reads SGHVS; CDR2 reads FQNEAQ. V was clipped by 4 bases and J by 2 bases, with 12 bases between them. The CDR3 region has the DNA TGTGCCAGCAGCTCTCAGGGCTGGGCCTACGAGCAGTACTTC. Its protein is CASSSQGWAYEQYF.

CDR3 amino acids: CASRGLANTGELFF. The CDR3 coding sequence is TGCGCCAGCAGGGGACTAGCGAACACCGGGGAGCTGTTTTTT. The V call is TRBV5-1, the J call TRBJ2-2; TRBD2 matches at 8 bases. The CDR3 contains 14 residues. Per germline, CDR1 SGHRS and CDR2 YFSETQ. V dropped 5 bases and J dropped 0; count of bases not matched to a gene: 0. Together with reference TRBV5-1 and TRBJ2-2, the CDR3 gives the full variable domain: KAGVTQTPRYLIKTRGQQVTLSCSPISGHRSVSWYQQTPGQGLQFLFEYFSETQRNKGNFPGRFSGRQFSNSRSEMNVSTLELGDSALYLCASRGLANTGELFFGEGSRLTVL.

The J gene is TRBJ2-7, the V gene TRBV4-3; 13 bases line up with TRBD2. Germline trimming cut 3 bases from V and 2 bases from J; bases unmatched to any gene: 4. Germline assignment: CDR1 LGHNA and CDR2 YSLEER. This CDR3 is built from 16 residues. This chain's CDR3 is CASSQGLAGRAYEQYF. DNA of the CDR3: TGCGCCAGCAGCCAGGGACTAGCGGGGAGAGCCTACGAGCAGTACTTC.

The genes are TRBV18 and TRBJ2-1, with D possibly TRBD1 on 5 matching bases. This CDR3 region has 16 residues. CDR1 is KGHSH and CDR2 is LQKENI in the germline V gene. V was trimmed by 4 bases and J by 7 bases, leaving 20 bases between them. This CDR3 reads CASSRQQVPVGNEQFF. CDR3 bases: TGTGCCAGCTCACGGCAACAGGTTCCCGTGGGGAATGAGCAGTTCTTC.